A selection of T cell receptor beta chains follows, all from one sample in a study of molecular identifiers for immune sequencing clone quantification. TCRdb passed the PCR reads through MiXCR, listing each CDR3 protein once. The table lists about 500,000 distinct CDR3 sequences, about 25% of them singletons. The specimen sequenced was naive CD8+ T cells from blood, with Jurkat cell RNA spiked in. The receptor set was obtained from a human donor in good health. Some libraries in this study had Jurkat cell RNA spiked in. Each CDR3 is given without its conserved first and last residue.

v_call: TRBV7-9; cdr3_aa: ASSSEAGAAFNYGYT
v_call: TRBV7-3; cdr3_aa: ASSLRSSGMGTDTQY
v_call: TRBV28; cdr3_aa: ASNGQATYEQY
v_call: TRBV6-6; cdr3_aa: ASSRSSYEQY
v_call: TRBV4-3; cdr3_aa: ASSPGRQTYNEQF
v_call: TRBV27; cdr3_aa: ASSTEREPYNEQF
v_call: TRBV27; cdr3_aa: ASSFLGTSGGYSTQY
v_call: TRBV7-6; cdr3_aa: ASSYTGTNTGELF
v_call: TRBV15; cdr3_aa: ATSGTGLAKNIQY
v_call: TRBV30; cdr3_aa: AWSVLGLAGSEQF
v_call: TRBV9; cdr3_aa: ASSDRLAGRTDTQY
v_call: TRBV19; cdr3_aa: ASSITERVSEQF
v_call: TRBV7-9; cdr3_aa: ASSLASAFTDTQY
v_call: TRBV20-1; cdr3_aa: SAIGRETAYEQY
v_call: TRBV27; cdr3_aa: ASMAGNQETQY
v_call: TRBV27; cdr3_aa: ASSSLAGEKAGELF
v_call: TRBV4-3; cdr3_aa: ASSQDMGSSTEAF
v_call: TRBV11-2; cdr3_aa: ASSPRGDLEEAQY
v_call: TRBV7-6; cdr3_aa: ASSRTGVPIADTQY
v_call: TRBV13; cdr3_aa: ASSLDRGRRTDTQY
v_call: TRBV7-6; cdr3_aa: ASSLWDRGLDDTEAF
v_call: TRBV12-3/TRBV12-4; cdr3_aa: ASSSGLAGYTDTQY
v_call: TRBV20-1; cdr3_aa: NARDPGREGQPQH
v_call: TRBV12-3/TRBV12-4; cdr3_aa: ASTLTAPGTEAF
v_call: TRBV5-5; cdr3_aa: ASGKAWTGGSQGTRC
v_call: TRBV28; cdr3_aa: ASRPRGNTEAF
v_call: TRBV11-2; cdr3_aa: ASSQPRQGVQETQY
v_call: TRBV29-1; cdr3_aa: SAKGLAGDPTDTQY
v_call: TRBV30; cdr3_aa: AWSVGSYNEQF
v_call: TRBV7-9; cdr3_aa: ASSFVRAPTEAF
v_call: TRBV18; cdr3_aa: ASSPADRQETQY
v_call: TRBV4-2; cdr3_aa: ASSQVQGETQY
v_call: TRBV4-1; cdr3_aa: ASRGVDGSETQY
v_call: TRBV6-1; cdr3_aa: ARVRLSKTQRRDSTYEQY
v_call: TRBV15; cdr3_aa: ATSTHWAEGGYEQY
v_call: TRBV20-1; cdr3_aa: SAREPSTDTQY
v_call: TRBV9; cdr3_aa: ASSGGQGQETQY
v_call: TRBV4-2; cdr3_aa: ASSQGPNSYEQY
v_call: TRBV4-1; cdr3_aa: ASSQAEGLVYEQY
v_call: TRBV27; cdr3_aa: ASSFVNTYEQY
v_call: TRBV27; cdr3_aa: ASSAGLAGSTDTQY
v_call: TRBV10-2; cdr3_aa: ASSEVVGGVGTQY
v_call: TRBV9; cdr3_aa: ASSVQDRGTGELF
v_call: TRBV5-1; cdr3_aa: ASSLESAYEQY
v_call: TRBV3-1; cdr3_aa: ASSQGAGGPTDTQY
v_call: TRBV19; cdr3_aa: ASSIGQGNEQF
v_call: TRBV20-1; cdr3_aa: SARELAGTYNEQF
v_call: TRBV6-1; cdr3_aa: ASTPSAGNQPQH
v_call: TRBV30; cdr3_aa: AWGQGGNTEAF
v_call: TRBV7-7; cdr3_aa: ASSPSEGAVTEAF
v_call: TRBV5-6; cdr3_aa: ASSSLSRDTQY
v_call: TRBV5-1; cdr3_aa: ASSLDWGLEGYEQY
v_call: TRBV6-6; cdr3_aa: ASSDADLPGQVYNEQF
v_call: TRBV7-9; cdr3_aa: ASSFVLSGADTQY
v_call: TRBV10-3; cdr3_aa: AISERLENTEAF